One sample yielded the 8 T cell receptor beta chains listed below, sequenced in a study of cytomegalovirus exposure and HLA in healthy donors. The PCR used 60 Vbeta and 13 Jbeta primers. The assay was immunoSEQ multiplex PCR, and TCRdb's table has in-frame clones only and misses some. Of under 150,000 clones in the sample, about 64% were seen once. Sequencing was done on a sample of PBMCs. These receptors came from a woman aged 40 to 50 in good health and CMV-seronegative.

This clone was seen only a few times. The rearrangement uses TRBV19 and TRBJ1-2; 9 bases align to TRBD1. The CDR3 runs to 13 residues. The V segment lost 8 bases and the J segment 1 base; nucleotides outside the gene matches: 2. From germline, CDR1 is LNHDA and CDR2 SQIVND (reference sequence). CDR3 bases: TGTGCCAGTTGGGACAGGGATAACTATGGCTACACCTTC. This gives the protein CASWDRDNYGYTF.

The chain carries TRBV6-5 and TRBJ2-7; no firm D call. The CDR3 is made up of 12 amino acids. V lost 7 bases and J lost 4, with 11 bases in between. The germline gives CDR1 MNHEY, CDR2 SVGAGI. CDR3 sequence: CASTSVQYEQYF. CDR3 DNA: TGTGCCAGCACCAGTGTTCAGTACGAGCAGTACTTC.

The CDR3 loop is CATSGGASYEQYF. The CDR3 region has the DNA TGTGCCACCTCTGGGGGCGCATCCTACGAGCAGTACTTC. The chain carries TRBV6-1 and TRBJ2-7; possible D gene TRBD1, 6 bases. Germline loops: CDR1 MNHNS, CDR2 SASEGT. Trimming took 10 bases from V and 1 from J, leaving 14 bases between them. CDR3 length: 13 amino acids.

J is TRBJ1-1 and V is TRBV7-8; tentatively, D is TRBD1 (5 bases). V dropped 4 bases and J dropped 2 bases, with 11 bases sitting between them. Germline V CDR1 and CDR2: SGHVS, FQNEAQ. The CDR3 is made up of 14 amino acids. The CDR3 DNA reads TGTGCCAGCAGCTCAGACGGGGGAAACACTGAAGCTTTCTTT. Translation: CASSSDGGNTEAFF.

The gene calls are TRBV2 and TRBJ1-1; D is ambiguous. Germline V gene lookup returns CDR1 SNHLY and CDR2 FYNNEI. CDR3 length: 13 amino acids. Trimming took off 3 bases at V and 2 bases at J, with 7 bases between the two ends. Written as DNA, the CDR3 is TGTGCCAGCAGTGACGAGAGAAACACTGAAGCTTTCTTT. The encoded protein is CASSDERNTEAFF.

The chain is built from TRBV19 and TRBJ2-7; possibly TRBD2 for D (5 bases). The V gene lost 8 bases and the J gene lost 5 bases, with 25 bases spanning the gap. The germline gives CDR1 LNHDA, CDR2 SQIVND (reference sequence). The CDR3 has 16 amino acids. This CDR3 reads CASSEGSGTYPDEQYF. Written as DNA, the CDR3 is TGTGCCAGTTCTGAGGGTTCTGGAACTTACCCGGACGAGCAGTACTTC.

This chain joins TRBV7-3 and TRBJ2-2; the D gene is possibly TRBD2 (5 bases). CDR1 SGHTA and CDR2 FQGTGA come from the germline V gene. The CDR3 contains 13 residues. V was clipped by 6 bases and J by 7 bases, with 12 bases between them. The CDR3 here is CASSSEGGGELFF. As DNA, the CDR3 is TGTGCCAGCAGTTCCGAGGGTGGCGGGGAGCTGTTTTTT.

This clone was seen only a few times. V is TRBV27 and J is TRBJ1-1; tentatively, D is TRBD1 (5 bases). This CDR3 is built from 14 residues. Trimming removed 0 bases at V and 3 bases at J, with 8 bases between. Per germline, CDR1 MNHEY and CDR2 SMNVEV (reference sequence). The CDR3 reads CASSLSSGDTEAFF. The CDR3 region has the DNA TGTGCCAGCAGTTTATCGTCGGGGGACACTGAAGCTTTCTTT.